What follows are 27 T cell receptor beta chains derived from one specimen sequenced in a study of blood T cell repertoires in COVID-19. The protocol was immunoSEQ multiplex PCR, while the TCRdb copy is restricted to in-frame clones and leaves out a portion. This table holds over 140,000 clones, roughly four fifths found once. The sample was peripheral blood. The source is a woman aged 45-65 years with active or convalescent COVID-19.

CDR3 sequence (DNA): TGTGCCAGTAGTATCCCAAGACTAGCGGGGGGGCGTGACACAGATACGCAGTATTTT. It yields the protein CASSIPRLAGGRDTDTQYF. The chain employs TRBV19 and TRBJ2-3, with 14 bases identical to TRBD2. Trimming at V came to 3 bases and at J to 2 bases, leaving 10 bases not matched to a gene. In germline, CDR1 is LNHDA, CDR2 SQIVND (reference sequence). The CDR3 loop spans 19 amino acids.

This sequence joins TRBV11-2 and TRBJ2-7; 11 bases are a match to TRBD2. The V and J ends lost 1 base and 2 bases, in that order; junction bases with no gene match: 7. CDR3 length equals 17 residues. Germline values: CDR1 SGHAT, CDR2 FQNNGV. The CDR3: CASSLGGASGRTYEQYF. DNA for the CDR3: TGTGCCAGCAGCTTAGGCGGGGCTAGCGGGAGGACCTACGAGCAGTACTTC.

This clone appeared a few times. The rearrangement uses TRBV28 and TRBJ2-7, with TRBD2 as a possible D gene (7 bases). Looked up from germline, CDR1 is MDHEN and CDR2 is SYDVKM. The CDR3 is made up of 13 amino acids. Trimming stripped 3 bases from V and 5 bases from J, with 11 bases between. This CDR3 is CASSFGGLNEQYF. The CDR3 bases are TGTGCCAGCAGTTTCGGGGGGCTCAACGAGCAGTACTTC.

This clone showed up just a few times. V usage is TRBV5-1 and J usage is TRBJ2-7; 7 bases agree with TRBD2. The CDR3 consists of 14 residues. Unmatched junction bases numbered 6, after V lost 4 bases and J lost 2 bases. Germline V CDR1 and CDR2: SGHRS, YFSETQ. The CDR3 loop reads CASSPGGRTYEQYF. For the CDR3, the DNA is TGCGCCAGCAGCCCGGGAGGCAGAACCTACGAGCAGTACTTC.

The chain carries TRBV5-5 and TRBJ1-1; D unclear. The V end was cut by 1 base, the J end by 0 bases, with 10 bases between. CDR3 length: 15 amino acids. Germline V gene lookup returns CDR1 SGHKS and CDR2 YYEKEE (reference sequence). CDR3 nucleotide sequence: TGTGCCAGCAGCTTGACGAGCACCATGAACACTGAAGCTTTCTTT. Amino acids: CASSLTSTMNTEAFF.

Written as DNA, the CDR3 is TGTGCCAGTAGTATTCAAGAGGGAACTAAAAGCAATCAGCCCCAGCATTTT. Encoded protein: CASSIQEGTKSNQPQHF. The chain links TRBV19 to TRBJ1-5; no firm D call. Between the trimmed V and J ends, which lost 3 bases and 1 base, there was a span of 16 bases. This CDR3 is 17 amino acids long. CDR1 is LNHDA, CDR2 SQIVND, per germline (reference sequence).

In DNA form, the CDR3 reads TGTGCCAGCACCGGACAGCCTAACTATGGCTACACCTTC. Amino acids: CASTGQPNYGYTF. The rearrangement uses TRBV12-3 or TRBV12-4 and TRBJ1-2, with D tentatively TRBD1 (6 bases). The CDR3 loop spans 13 amino acids. Deletions cut 7 bases from V and 0 bases from J, with 9 bases between.

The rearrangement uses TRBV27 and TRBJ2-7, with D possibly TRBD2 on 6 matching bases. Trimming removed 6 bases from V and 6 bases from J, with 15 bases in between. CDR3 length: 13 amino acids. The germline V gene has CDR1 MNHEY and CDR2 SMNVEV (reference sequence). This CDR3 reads CASSPLASGEQYF. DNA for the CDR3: TGTGCCAGCAGCCCGCTAGCGAGTGGCGAGCAGTACTTC.

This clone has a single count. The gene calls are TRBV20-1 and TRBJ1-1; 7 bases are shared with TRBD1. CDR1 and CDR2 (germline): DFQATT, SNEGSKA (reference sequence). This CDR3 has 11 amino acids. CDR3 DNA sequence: TGCAGGGCCCTACAGGGGACTGAAGCTTTCTTT. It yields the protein CRALQGTEAFF.

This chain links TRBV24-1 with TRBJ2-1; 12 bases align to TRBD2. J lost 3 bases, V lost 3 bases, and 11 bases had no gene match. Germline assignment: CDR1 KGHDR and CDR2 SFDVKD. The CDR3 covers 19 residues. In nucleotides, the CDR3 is TGTGCCACCAGTGATCCTGGTGGGACTAGCGGGCGATTCTACAATGAGCAGTTCTTC. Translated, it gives CATSDPGGTSGRFYNEQFF.

The CDR3 sequence: CASSSEPGQGHQPQHF. Here the CDR3 DNA reads TGCGCCAGCAGCTCCGAACCGGGACAGGGCCATCAGCCCCAGCATTTT. This chain uses TRBV5-1 with TRBJ1-5, with 9 bases matching TRBD1. Germline assignment: CDR1 SGHRS and CDR2 YFSETQ. J lost 5 bases, V lost 3 bases, and 9 bases had no gene match. The CDR3 spans 16 residues.

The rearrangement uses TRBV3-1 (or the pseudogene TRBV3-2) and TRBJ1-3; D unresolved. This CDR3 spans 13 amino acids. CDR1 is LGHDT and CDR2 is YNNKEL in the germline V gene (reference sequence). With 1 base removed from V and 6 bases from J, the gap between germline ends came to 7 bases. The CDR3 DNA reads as TGTGCCAGCAGCCAAGGCGGGGTAAACACCATATATTTT. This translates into CASSQGGVNTIYF.

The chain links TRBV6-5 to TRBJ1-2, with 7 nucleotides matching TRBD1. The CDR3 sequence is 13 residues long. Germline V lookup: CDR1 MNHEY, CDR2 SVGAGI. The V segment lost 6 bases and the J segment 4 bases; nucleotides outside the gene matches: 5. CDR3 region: CASRQRDSYGYTF. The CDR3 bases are TGTGCCAGCAGGCAACGGGACAGCTATGGCTACACCTTC.

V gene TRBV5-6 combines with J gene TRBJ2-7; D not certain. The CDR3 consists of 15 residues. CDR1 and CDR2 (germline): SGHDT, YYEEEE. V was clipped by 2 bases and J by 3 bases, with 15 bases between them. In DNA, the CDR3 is TGTGCCAGCAGCTTTTATTTGAGAACAGACTACGAGCAGTACTTC. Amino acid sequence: CASSFYLRTDYEQYF.

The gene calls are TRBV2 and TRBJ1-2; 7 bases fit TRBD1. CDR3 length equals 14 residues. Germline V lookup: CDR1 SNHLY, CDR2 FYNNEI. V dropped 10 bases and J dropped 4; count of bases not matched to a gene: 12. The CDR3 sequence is CATNPDRSGYGYTF. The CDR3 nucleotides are TGTGCCACCAATCCGGACAGGTCTGGCTATGGCTACACCTTC.

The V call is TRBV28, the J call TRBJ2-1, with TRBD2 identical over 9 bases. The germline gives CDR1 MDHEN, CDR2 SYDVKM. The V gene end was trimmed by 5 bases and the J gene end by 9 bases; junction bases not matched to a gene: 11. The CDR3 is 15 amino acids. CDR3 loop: CASSPPGLAAGEQFF. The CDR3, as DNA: TGTGCCAGCAGTCCCCCGGGACTAGCCGCTGGTGAGCAGTTCTTC.

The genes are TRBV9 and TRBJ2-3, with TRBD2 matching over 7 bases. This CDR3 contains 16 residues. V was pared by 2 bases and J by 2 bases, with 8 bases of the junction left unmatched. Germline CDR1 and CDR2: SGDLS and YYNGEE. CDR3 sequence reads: CASSVIASGTTDTQYF. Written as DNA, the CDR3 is TGTGCCAGCAGCGTTATAGCTAGCGGAACCACAGATACGCAGTATTTT.

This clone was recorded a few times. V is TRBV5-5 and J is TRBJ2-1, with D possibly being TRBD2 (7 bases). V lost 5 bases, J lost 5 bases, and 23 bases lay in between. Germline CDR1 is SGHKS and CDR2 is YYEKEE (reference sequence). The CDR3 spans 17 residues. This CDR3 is CASRWGRAGGSDNEQFF. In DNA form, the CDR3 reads TGTGCCAGCAGGTGGGGGAGGGCCGGGGGCTCAGACAATGAGCAGTTCTTC.

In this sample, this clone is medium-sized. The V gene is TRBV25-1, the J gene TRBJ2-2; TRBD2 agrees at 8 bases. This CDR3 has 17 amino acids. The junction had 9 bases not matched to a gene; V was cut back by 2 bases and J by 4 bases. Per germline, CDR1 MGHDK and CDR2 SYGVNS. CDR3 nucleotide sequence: TGTGCCAGCAGTGAAGGGAGTCAGCGGGAGACCACCGGGGAGCTGTTTTTT. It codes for CASSEGSQRETTGELFF. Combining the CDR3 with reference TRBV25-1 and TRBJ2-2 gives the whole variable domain EADIYQTPRYLVIGTGKKITLECSQTMGHDKMYWYQQDPGMELHLIHYSYGVNSTEKGDLSSESTVSRIRTEHFPLTLESARPSHTSQYLCASSEGSQRETTGELFFGEGSRLTVL.

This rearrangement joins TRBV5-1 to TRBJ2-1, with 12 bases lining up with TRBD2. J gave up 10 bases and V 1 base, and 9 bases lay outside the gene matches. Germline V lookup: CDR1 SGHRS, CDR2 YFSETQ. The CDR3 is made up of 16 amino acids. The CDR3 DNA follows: TGCGCCAGCAGCTTGACCCCTACTAGCGGGGGGTTAGAGCAGTTCTTC. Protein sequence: CASSLTPTSGGLEQFF.

The CDR3 DNA follows: TGCGCCAGCAGCCAATTACAGGGGGATCAGCCCCAGCATTTT. This gives the protein CASSQLQGDQPQHF. V and J are TRBV4-3 and TRBJ1-5; 8 bases map to TRBD1. CDR3 length: 14 amino acids. Unmatched junction bases numbered 2, after V lost 2 bases and J lost 5 bases. Germline lookup yields CDR1 LGHNA and CDR2 YSLEER.

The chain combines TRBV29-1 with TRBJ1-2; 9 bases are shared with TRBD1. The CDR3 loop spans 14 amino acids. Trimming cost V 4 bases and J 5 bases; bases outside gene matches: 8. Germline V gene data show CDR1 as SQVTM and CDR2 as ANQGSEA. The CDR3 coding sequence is TGCAGCGTTGGCGGACCGGGACAGGGATATGGCTACACCTTC. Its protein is CSVGGPGQGYGYTF.

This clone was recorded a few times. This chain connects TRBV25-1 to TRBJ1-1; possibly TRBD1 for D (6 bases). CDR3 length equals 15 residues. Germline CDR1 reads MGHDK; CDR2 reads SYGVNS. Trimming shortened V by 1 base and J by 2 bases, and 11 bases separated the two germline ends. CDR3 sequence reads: CASSESPDRNTEAFF. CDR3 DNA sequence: TGTGCCAGCAGTGAATCCCCGGACAGAAACACTGAAGCTTTCTTT.

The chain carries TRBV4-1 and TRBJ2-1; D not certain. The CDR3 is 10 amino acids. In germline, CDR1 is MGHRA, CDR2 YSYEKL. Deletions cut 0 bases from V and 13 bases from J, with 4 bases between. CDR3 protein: CASSQDPQFF. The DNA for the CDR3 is TGCGCCAGCAGCCAAGATCCTCAGTTCTTC.

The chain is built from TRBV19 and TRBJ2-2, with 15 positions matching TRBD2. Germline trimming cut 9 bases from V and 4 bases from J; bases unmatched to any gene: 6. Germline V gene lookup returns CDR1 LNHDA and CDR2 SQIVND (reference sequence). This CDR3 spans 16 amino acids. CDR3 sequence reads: CASGLAGGPITGELFF. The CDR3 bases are TGTGCCAGCGGACTAGCGGGAGGGCCAATCACCGGGGAGCTGTTTTTT. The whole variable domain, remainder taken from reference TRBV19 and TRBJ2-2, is DGGITQSPKYLFRKEGQNVTLSCEQNLNHDAMYWYRQDPGQGLRLIYYSQIVNDFQKGDIAEGYSVSREKKESFPLTVTSAQKNPTAFYLCASGLAGGPITGELFFGEGSRLTVL.

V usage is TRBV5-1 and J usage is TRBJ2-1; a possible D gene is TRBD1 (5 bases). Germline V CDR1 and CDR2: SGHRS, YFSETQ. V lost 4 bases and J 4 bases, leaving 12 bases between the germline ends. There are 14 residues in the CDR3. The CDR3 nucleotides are TGCGCCAGCAGCACCTTTGACAGTTACAATGAGCAGTTCTTC. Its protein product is CASSTFDSYNEQFF.

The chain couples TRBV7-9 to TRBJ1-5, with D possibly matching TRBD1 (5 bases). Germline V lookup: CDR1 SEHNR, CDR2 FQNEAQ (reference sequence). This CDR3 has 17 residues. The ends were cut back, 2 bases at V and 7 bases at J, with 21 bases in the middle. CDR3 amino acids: CASSLLGAGESGQPQHF. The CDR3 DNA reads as TGTGCCAGCAGCTTATTAGGGGCTGGTGAGTCCGGGCAGCCCCAGCATTTT.